This T cell receptor (beta chain) was sequenced in a study of response to subunit inactivated influenza vaccine. MiXCR, applied by TCRdb to the RT-PCR reads, yields one record per CDR3 protein. Of more than 700,000 distinct CDR3 sequences in the sample, 21% are singletons; the top ten hold 10%. Study outcomes and limitations: Each seasonal influenza vaccination recruits few new T cells, the authors suggested.

At least ten counts were recorded for this clonotype. The antigen is unknown. The germline V gene encodes CDR1 DFQATT and CDR2 SNEGSKA (reference sequence). Trimming shortened V by 4 bases and J by 7 bases, and 14 bases separated the two germline ends. This CDR3 contains 13 residues. This sequence was found in a man aged 50 to 60 who received an inactivated influenza vaccine. This chain links TRBV20-1 with TRBJ2-1; possible D gene TRBD2, 7 bases. Sample: PBMCs from blood, taken 5 days after vaccination. CDR3 sequence: CSATRGGWNEQFF. CDR3 bases: TGCAGTGCTACGAGGGGGGGTTGGAATGAGCAGTTCTTC.